Below, 17 T cell receptor beta chains from the same sample are listed, as sequenced in a study of long-term antiretroviral therapy in people with HIV (dated 2022 in TCRdb). Sequencing of the TRB variable region was done with the immunoSEQ hsTCRB v3.0 assay at survey level resolution. TCRdb carries this immuneACCESS record with in-frame sequences only. Its versions omit some clonotypes, under half of them owing to an unresolved V gene in the studies checked, with the rest unexplained. This sample lists 26,000 or so clones; roughly 90% were detected once. The ten most abundant clones make up 1% of the sample. The material was unsorted PBMCs, obtained 2 years after starting antiretroviral therapy. These receptors were obtained from a man aged 45 to 65 with HIV.

The chain uses TRBV28 and TRBJ1-4; tentatively, D is TRBD1 (5 bases). The germline gives CDR1 MDHEN, CDR2 SYDVKM. V lost 2 bases to trimming and J lost 7 bases, with 20 bases between them. This CDR3 has 17 residues. In nucleotides, the CDR3 is TGTGCCAGCAGTTTACGGTCTTTGGGGCCTGGGGGTGAAAAACTGTTTTTT. Its translation is CASSLRSLGPGGEKLFF.

The gene calls are TRBV28 and TRBJ2-3; TRBD2 agrees at 7 bases. CDR1 MDHEN and CDR2 SYDVKM come from the germline V gene. The J segment lost 4 bases and the V segment lost 2 bases, leaving 15 bases of the junction unmatched. This CDR3 contains 18 residues. This chain's CDR3 is CASSLAPWRAGVSDTQYF. The CDR3, as DNA: TGTGCCAGCAGTTTAGCCCCCTGGCGGGCGGGAGTGTCAGATACGCAGTATTTT.

J is TRBJ2-1 and V is TRBV7-9; 10 nucleotides align to TRBD1. Trimming at V came to 5 bases and at J to 4 bases, leaving 8 bases not matched to a gene. The CDR3 sequence is 16 residues long. CDR1 is SEHNR and CDR2 is FQNEAQ in the germline V gene (reference sequence). The CDR3: CASSLRTGGKYNEQFF. For the CDR3, the DNA is TGTGCCAGCAGCCTGAGGACAGGGGGAAAATACAATGAGCAGTTCTTC.

This clone was seen only once. The chain combines TRBV9 with TRBJ2-1, with a possible D match to TRBD1 (7 bases). V was pared by 1 base and J by 6 bases, with 14 bases between. The CDR3 runs 15 residues. Germline lookup yields CDR1 SGDLS and CDR2 YYNGEE. The CDR3 is CASSVTGEAGNEQFF. The CDR3 region has the DNA TGTGCCAGCAGCGTAACAGGGGAAGCGGGCAATGAGCAGTTCTTC. The full variable domain, with the rest looked up from reference TRBV9 and TRBJ2-1, is DSGVTQTPKHLITATGQRVTLRCSPRSGDLSVYWYQQSLDQGLQFLIQYYNGEERAKGNILERFSAQQFPDLHSELNLSSLELGDSALYFCASSVTGEAGNEQFFGPGTRLTVL.

The rearrangement links TRBV6-5 to TRBJ2-2; D is perhaps TRBD1 or TRBD2 (6 bases each). V lost 2 bases and J 6 bases, leaving 13 bases between the germline ends. This CDR3 is built from 15 residues. Germline loops: CDR1 MNHEY, CDR2 SVGAGI. CDR3 sequence: CASSYRFRGAGELFF. The CDR3 DNA follows: TGTGCCAGCAGTTACAGATTTAGGGGGGCCGGGGAGCTGTTTTTT.

The genes are TRBV19 and TRBJ1-4; D is undetermined. Germline assignment: CDR1 LNHDA and CDR2 SQIVND (reference sequence). V dropped 4 bases and J dropped 3 bases, with 9 bases sitting between them. The CDR3 has 14 amino acids. DNA for the CDR3: TGTGCCAGTAGTAAGTCGCCCGCTAATGAAAAACTGTTTTTT. Protein: CASSKSPANEKLFF.

In this sample, this clone turned up a few times. The chain combines TRBV18 with TRBJ2-7; unclear D gene. Per germline, CDR1 KGHSH and CDR2 LQKENI. The CDR3 consists of 15 residues. Trimming took off 3 bases at V and 3 bases at J, with 15 bases between the two ends. This CDR3 reads CASSPPVFRSYEQYF. For the CDR3, the DNA is TGTGCCAGCTCACCGCCTGTCTTCAGGAGCTACGAGCAGTACTTC.

This clone was recorded only once. The chain has TRBV19 and TRBJ1-1, with D possibly being TRBD1 (6 bases). V lost 1 base, J lost 2 bases, and 20 bases lay in between. Germline V gene lookup returns CDR1 LNHDA and CDR2 SQIVND (reference sequence). CDR3 length equals 18 residues. CDR3 protein: CASSIGRNIGGLNTEAFF. As DNA, the CDR3 is TGTGCCAGTAGTATAGGTCGGAACATCGGGGGCCTCAACACTGAAGCTTTCTTT.

V usage is TRBV28 and J usage is TRBJ1-5; D possibly corresponds to TRBD1 (5 bases). Looked up from germline, CDR1 is MDHEN and CDR2 is SYDVKM. V was shortened by 8 bases and J by 7 bases, with 18 bases between the two germline ends. The CDR3 runs to 14 residues. The CDR3 is CASGGVGVRQPQHF. The DNA of the CDR3 is TGTGCCAGCGGGGGGGTCGGAGTCAGGCAGCCCCAGCATTTT.

V usage is TRBV29-1 and J usage is TRBJ2-1; D ambiguous. V was shortened by 3 bases and J by 3 bases, with 9 bases between the two germline ends. Germline V CDR1 and CDR2: SQVTM, ANQGSEA. The CDR3 covers 13 residues. For the CDR3, the DNA is TGCAGCGTTGATGGGGTCAACTACAATGAGCAGTTCTTC. Protein sequence: CSVDGVNYNEQFF.

The chain joins TRBV11-3 to TRBJ2-7, with a weak D call TRBD1 (5 bases). V lost 1 base to trimming and J lost 4 bases, with 11 bases between them. Germline loops: CDR1 SGHNT, CDR2 YENEEA. The CDR3 consists of 14 residues. CDR3 coding DNA: TGTGCCAGCAGCTTAGGCAGGGCAGGATACGAGCAGTACTTC. Translation: CASSLGRAGYEQYF.

This chain joins TRBV19 and TRBJ1-5; D might be TRBD1 (5 bases). CDR1 is LNHDA and CDR2 is SQIVND in the germline V gene (reference sequence). Trimming cost V 5 bases and J 0 bases, with 8 bases left between them. The CDR3 sequence is 14 residues long. The CDR3 spells CASSPGNSNQPQHF. The CDR3, as DNA: TGTGCCAGTAGTCCAGGGAATAGCAATCAGCCCCAGCATTTT.

V usage is TRBV28 and J usage is TRBJ2-1, with 15 bases identical to TRBD2. After removal of 6 bases from V and 7 bases from J, the junction contained 7 bases not matched to a gene. Germline assignment: CDR1 MDHEN and CDR2 SYDVKM. There are 16 residues in the CDR3. CDR3 sequence: CASSPGLAGGPNEQFF. The CDR3 DNA reads as TGTGCCAGCAGCCCCGGACTAGCGGGGGGGCCGAATGAGCAGTTCTTC.

V usage is TRBV7-8 and J usage is TRBJ1-1; a weak D match, TRBD1 (5 bases). Germline V lookup: CDR1 SGHVS, CDR2 FQNEAQ. The CDR3 is made up of 15 amino acids. Trimming left V 7 bases short and J 5 bases short, with 20 bases between. The CDR3 DNA reads as TGTGCCAGCAAATCAGATGGGGCAGGGCGGACTGAAGCTTTCTTT. Encoded protein: CASKSDGAGRTEAFF.

The chain couples TRBV10-3 to TRBJ1-5, with a possible D match to TRBD1 (6 bases). The germline V and J ends were trimmed by 0 bases and 6 bases, with 12 bases remaining between them. The CDR3 is 15 amino acids. CDR1 and CDR2 (germline): ENHRY, SYGVKD. This CDR3 is CAISESSGAGQPQHF. CDR3 in DNA: TGTGCCATCAGTGAGTCCTCAGGGGCGGGTCAGCCCCAGCATTTT.

This chain connects TRBV7-3 to TRBJ2-7, with 7 bases lining up with TRBD2. Trimming cost V 4 bases and J 2 bases; bases outside gene matches: 11. The CDR3 loop spans 16 amino acids. Germline loops: CDR1 SGHTA, CDR2 FQGTGA. The CDR3 region is CASSSSGGSSPYEQYF. CDR3 nucleotide sequence: TGTGCCAGCAGCTCGTCCGGGGGGTCATCTCCCTACGAGCAGTACTTC.

This chain connects TRBV2 to TRBJ1-2, with 8 bases aligning to TRBD1. J gave up 8 bases and V 4 bases, and 15 bases lay outside the gene matches. Germline V lookup: CDR1 SNHLY, CDR2 FYNNEI. There are 16 residues in the CDR3. CDR3 in amino acids: CASSGRTGPEGWGYTF. The CDR3 DNA sequence: TGTGCCAGCAGTGGCCGGACAGGGCCGGAAGGATGGGGCTACACCTTC.